Listed below are T cell receptor beta chains from one sample, sequenced in a study of T-cell memory formation after mild COVID-19. Using its own MiXCR run on the 5' RACE reads, TCRdb lists one record per CDR3 protein. Of 580,000 or so distinct CDR3 sequences in the sample, around 16% were seen once. Sequencing input: PBMCs or a T cell subset sorted from them (not recorded which). The receptors here all came from an adult woman who had mild COVID-19 (a few samples of this study predate the infection). Cell type and time point are not known. Both conserved end residues are part of each CDR3. A D gene is named only where the DNA matches it firmly. Clone size is given for some rows only: seen once, a few or many times, or a class if the clone is expanded.

CDR3: CASAGGLEVKTQYF
DNA: TGTGCCAGCGCGGGGGGGCTGGAAGTAAAGACCCAGTACTTC
length: 14
D: TRBD2
size: few
V: TRBV6-5
J: TRBJ2-5

CDR3: CASSTRGEGYSPLHF
DNA: TGTGCCAGTAGTACCAGGGGGGAGGGGTATTCACCCCTCCACTTT
length: 15
D: TRBD1
size: .
V: TRBV19
J: TRBJ1-6

CDR3: CASSLTDLANTIYF
DNA: TGTGCCAGCAGCTTGACAGATCTAGCAAACACCATATATTTT
length: 14
D: .
size: few
V: TRBV7-2
J: TRBJ1-3

CDR3: CASSSTGRWETQYF
DNA: TGTGCCAGCAGTTCGACAGGGAGGTGGGAGACCCAGTACTTC
length: 14
D: .
size: many
V: TRBV6-5
J: TRBJ2-5

CDR3: CATSDFRDRSDEQFF
DNA: TGTGCCACAAGTGATTTTAGGGACAGGTCTGATGAGCAGTTCTTC
length: 15
D: TRBD1
size: .
V: TRBV24-1
J: TRBJ2-1

CDR3: CAWSVPLAGPSTDTQYF
DNA: TGTGCCTGGAGTGTACCACTAGCGGGACCTAGCACAGATACGCAGTATTTT
length: 17
D: TRBD2
size: .
V: TRBV30
J: TRBJ2-3

CDR3: CASSVVMGDNEQFF
DNA: TGTGCCAGCAGCGTAGTAATGGGAGACAATGAGCAGTTCTTC
length: 14
D: .
size: .
V: TRBV9
J: TRBJ2-1

CDR3: CASSPPAGEWDYNEQFF
DNA: TGTGCCAGCAGCCCTCCCGCGGGGGAGTGGGACTACAATGAGCAGTTCTTC
length: 17
D: TRBD2
size: .
V: TRBV5-6
J: TRBJ2-1

CDR3: CASSYSIFGISTDTQYF
DNA: TGTGCCAGCAGTTACTCGATTTTCGGTATTAGCACAGATACGCAGTATTTT
length: 17
D: .
size: few
V: TRBV6-5
J: TRBJ2-3

CDR3: CASTPWYGLEAFF
DNA: TGTGCCAGCACCCCATGGTACGGGCTTGAAGCTTTCTTT
length: 13
D: .
size: .
V: TRBV7-9
J: TRBJ1-1